Sequencing of this TCR beta chain was carried out in a study of molecular identifiers for immune sequencing clone quantification listed by TCRdb under 2018. Regarding the complete study: For a replicate experiment, the RNA from either 20,000 or 100,000 naive CD8 T cells was divided into five aliquots, and four of those aliquots went on to sequencing. CD8 T cells were used in a methods study to benchmark molecular-identifier clustering-based TCR repertoire sequencing (MIDCIRS) and TCR RNA copy counting.

Libraries of naive CD8 T cells were built from anywhere between about 17,000 and 1,000,000 sorted cells, with 10%, 30% or 50% of the purified RNA used. Naive CD8 T cells, defined as CD8+CD4-CCR7+CD45RA+, were FACS-sorted into RLT Plus buffer on a BD FACSAria II. Approximately nine TCR copies' worth of Jurkat RNA were spiked into about 20,000-1,000,000 naive CD8 T cell samples to test detection sensitivity. Enrichment of CD8 T cells was performed with RosetteSep CD8+ T Cell Enrichment Cocktail and Ficoll-Paque, after which ACK red cell lysis was carried out. Library preparation was by PCR. The instrument given in TCRdb is NextSeq 500. Preparation of bulk TCR libraries followed a previously described approach, with the TCR primers listed in Table S5. Total RNA was purified with the Qiagen AllPrep DNA/RNA kit. Before analysis, reads from multiple sequencing runs of one library were combined. On the authors' methods: Only reads with exact TCR constant sequence were kept, trimmed to 150 nt, and grouped by their 12-nt molecular barcodes. Within each barcode group, reads were sub-clustered at a 15% Levenshtein threshold, and quality-weighted consensus sequences were built per RNA molecule. Non-functional sequences were filtered out, along with any lower-count sequence sitting one edit away from another sequence. Based on fitting two negative binomial distributions, any barcode sub-cluster with under 20% of the maximum read count was discarded. TCRdb took the public reads, trimmed them with fastp at Q25, ran MiXCR for clone calling and kept in-frame beta chains. One record per CDR3 amino acid sequence lists the most common genes and DNA. These V and J calls are TCRdb output, not the study's own analysis. Recorded for this sample are under 350,000 distinct CDR3 sequences; under 25% of them occurred a single time. Of the sample, roughly 0.7% falls within the top ten clones.

This clonotype was observed at least ten times. Which antigen it targets is not known. It has no much larger one-base neighbor in the sample; base qualities were not kept. Overall study outcomes, separate from this receptor: Spiked-in Jurkat TCR RNA equal to a single cell's worth was reported to be detectable even within 1,100,000 naive CD8 T cells. The naive libraries included spiked-in Jurkat TCR RNA (around nine copies' worth), and this Jurkat TCR RNA is not part of the donor repertoire. The sizes of highly expanded clones could end up underestimated when identical TCR molecules share a barcode. In CMV-specific effector cells, clones with more than 20 RNA copies contained over 99% of molecules, whereas in naive cells such clones contained under 1% of molecules. When barcode sub-clustering was omitted, TCR diversity was inflated by chimeric consensus sequences, with chimeras reaching as high as 47%. Modeling indicated around 2.7 TCR RNA copies recovered per cell, compared with roughly 10 by digital PCR, which implies a capture efficiency of about 31%.

The CDR3 numbers 16 residues from cysteine through phenylalanine. The kept DNA is CDR3 alone, 48 bases in frame from the first base. V is pared back by 0 bases and J by 8 bases, with 20 bases lying between the germline termini. CDR1 SQVTM and CDR2 ANQGSEA are derived from the germline V gene. Source material: naive CD8+ T cells from blood, with Jurkat cell RNA spiked in. What this sample's cell subset or site label stands for: FACS-sorted CD8+CD4-CCR7+CD45RA+ naive T cells. Here the chain combines TRBV29-1 and TRBJ2-1; there is no confident call for the D gene. This TCR derives from a human donor in good health. Some libraries in this study had Jurkat cell RNA spiked in. The DNA sequence is as follows: TGCAGCGTTGAAGATTACCATGGCGACGGTTCCGATGAGCAGTTCTTC. It translates as CSVEDYHGDGSDEQFF.